These 4 T cell receptor beta chains came from one sample sequenced in a study of control samples from healthy donors and cancer patients. Assay used: immunoSEQ multiplex PCR; TCRdb lists only in-frame clones, some missing. The sample shows 84,000 or so clones, 91% of them seen only once. The sequenced sample was blood. These receptors were taken from a man younger than 45 in good health.

This chain connects TRBV4-3 to TRBJ1-1; D is perhaps TRBD1 (5 bases). This CDR3 region has 14 residues. V dropped 1 base and J dropped 0 bases, with 6 bases sitting between them. Germline values: CDR1 LGHNA, CDR2 YSLEER. The CDR3 spells CASSQGQLNTEAFF. CDR3 sequence (DNA): TGCGCCAGCAGCCAAGGACAGTTGAACACTGAAGCTTTCTTT.

This rearrangement joins TRBV6-5 to TRBJ2-7, with TRBD1 identical over 8 bases. Germline V CDR1 and CDR2: MNHEY, SVGAGI. V shed 5 bases, J shed 1 base, and the junction held 7 bases outside the gene matches. The CDR3 is 15 amino acids. The CDR3 bases are TGTGCCAGCAGTCCGACAGGGGATATATCCTACGAGCAGTACTTC. It translates to CASSPTGDISYEQYF.

The chain couples TRBV5-1 to TRBJ2-5, with D perhaps being TRBD1 or TRBD2 (5 bases each). CDR1 and CDR2 (germline): SGHRS, YFSETQ. The CDR3 has 15 amino acids. The V end was cut by 4 bases, the J end by 3 bases, with 16 bases between. CDR3 in amino acids: CASSMGTRSEETQYF. In nucleotides, the CDR3 is TGCGCCAGCAGCATGGGGACCCGATCCGAAGAGACCCAGTACTTC.

The CDR3 region is CASSLTQGDDGELFF. The CDR3, as DNA: TGCGCCAGCAGCCTAACCCAGGGGGATGACGGGGAGCTGTTTTTT. This sequence joins TRBV4-3 and TRBJ2-2; 7 bases map to TRBD1. Germline values: CDR1 LGHNA, CDR2 YSLEER. The CDR3 is made up of 15 amino acids. V dropped 4 bases and J dropped 7; count of bases not matched to a gene: 9.